One sample yielded the 12 T cell receptor beta chains listed below, sequenced in a study of radiotherapy plus CTLA-4 blockade in lung cancer. This table comes from immunoSEQ multiplex PCR, and its TCRdb copy is limited to in-frame clones, with some not included. The sample gives around 110,000 clones, about 85% of which show up once; under 3% is in the top ten. The starting material was peripheral blood, obtained from a patient treated with radiotherapy plus ipilimumab. These receptor sequences come from a human donor with non-small cell lung cancer that progressed on radiotherapy plus ipilimumab. Some clones in this sample may be carry-over from other donors' samples.

CDR3 sequence reads: CASSTQGQQGDIWEKLFF. CDR3 in DNA: TGTGCCAGCAGCACCCAAGGGCAACAGGGAGATATATGGGAAAAACTGTTTTTT. The chain links TRBV21-1 to TRBJ1-4; the table names TRBD1, a call not compared with the DNA. TRBV21-1 is flagged as a pseudogene. The CDR3 length is 18 residues.

This chain uses TRBV10-2 with TRBJ2-5; 10 bases are shared with TRBD2. V lost 2 bases to trimming and J lost 1 base; unmatched junction nucleotides: 7. The CDR3 length is 17 residues. Germline CDR1 and CDR2: WSHSY and SAAADI. CDR3: CASSEIPSGGPQETQYF. The CDR3 coding sequence is TGCGCCAGCAGTGAGATTCCTAGCGGGGGTCCCCAAGAGACCCAGTACTTC.

This chain connects TRBV19 to TRBJ1-1; 8 nucleotides line up with TRBD1. Germline V CDR1 and CDR2: LNHDA, SQIVND (reference sequence). V lost 8 bases and J lost 1; bases outside the gene matches: 12. The CDR3 runs 16 residues. CDR3 region: CASHPRQGLSNTEAFF. The DNA for the CDR3 is TGTGCCAGTCACCCGAGACAGGGGCTTTCGAACACTGAAGCTTTCTTT.

V usage is TRBV19 and J usage is TRBJ1-1; D not certain. The germline CDR1 and CDR2 sequences are LNHDA and SQIVND (reference sequence). There are 13 residues in the CDR3. V was trimmed by 3 bases and J by 3 bases, leaving 8 bases between them. CDR3: CASSINSDTEAFF. CDR3 sequence (DNA): TGTGCCAGTAGTATCAACAGTGACACTGAAGCTTTCTTT. The full variable domain, in which reference TRBV19 and TRBJ1-1 provide the parts outside the CDR3, is DGGITQSPKYLFRKEGQNVTLSCEQNLNHDAMYWYRQDPGQGLRLIYYSQIVNDFQKGDIAEGYSVSREKKESFPLTVTSAQKNPTAFYLCASSINSDTEAFFGQGTRLTVV.

This chain links TRBV7-2 with TRBJ2-1; 13 bases agree with TRBD2. This CDR3 has 15 residues. V shed 6 bases and J 10 bases; nucleotides not matched to a gene: 9. CDR1 SGHTA and CDR2 FQGNSA come from the germline V gene. CDR3 in amino acids: CASRHGLAGVYEQFF. DNA of the CDR3: TGTGCCAGCAGACACGGACTAGCGGGGGTGTACGAGCAGTTCTTC.

This chain links TRBV11-1 with TRBJ1-2, with D perhaps TRBD1 (6 bases). The V and J ends lost 2 bases and 7 bases respectively, with 17 bases between them. Germline V gene sequence: CDR1 SGHAT, CDR2 FQDESV (reference sequence). This CDR3 comprises 15 residues. CDR3 sequence (DNA): TGTGCCAGCAGCTTAACAAGACAGGTTATGAGTGGCTACACCTTC. Translated, it gives CASSLTRQVMSGYTF.

This sequence joins TRBV27 and TRBJ2-7; TRBD1 is a possible D gene (6 bases). Between the trimmed V and J ends, which lost 6 bases and 4 bases, there was a span of 19 bases. CDR3 size: 15 residues. Per germline, CDR1 MNHEY and CDR2 SMNVEV (reference sequence). CDR3 DNA: TGTGCCAGCAGACTTGGGGGACACCAAGGGTACGAGCAGTACTTC. Its protein is CASRLGGHQGYEQYF.

The CDR3 protein is CASSWGTGYEQYF. As DNA, the CDR3 is TGCGCCAGCAGCTGGGGGACAGGGTACGAGCAGTACTTC. The chain links TRBV5-1 to TRBJ2-7; TRBD1 matches 9 bases. CDR3 size: 13 residues. J was trimmed by 4 bases and V by 3 bases; bases with no gene match: 2. Germline lookup yields CDR1 SGHRS and CDR2 YFSETQ.

Here the CDR3 DNA reads TGTGCCAGCAGCTCAGGGTCAGGATTACAAGAGACCCAGTACTTC. Amino acids: CASSSGSGLQETQYF. The chain is built from TRBV5-4 and TRBJ2-5; tentative D call: TRBD1 (5 bases). The CDR3 covers 15 residues. From germline, CDR1 is SGHNT and CDR2 YYREEE (reference sequence). V was clipped by 3 bases and J by 2 bases, with 14 bases between them.

The chain has TRBV4-2 and TRBJ2-5; TRBD2 agrees at 15 bases. Germline CDR1 reads LGHNA; CDR2 reads YNFKEQ. CDR3 length equals 19 residues. The V gene end was trimmed by 5 bases and the J gene end by 1 base; junction bases not matched to a gene: 11. The CDR3 region has the DNA TGTGCCAGCAGCAACTTCGGGACTAGCGGGGGGCCGGCCCAAGAGACCCAGTACTTC. Translating it yields CASSNFGTSGGPAQETQYF.

J is TRBJ2-6 and V is TRBV27, with a tentative D call TRBD1 (6 bases). Trimming left V 7 bases short and J 4 bases short, with 20 bases between. Germline-derived CDR1 and CDR2 are MNHEY and SMNVEV (reference sequence). The CDR3 has 17 residues. The CDR3 here is CASTRRDIPLGANVLTF. DNA for the CDR3: TGTGCCAGCACACGAAGGGACATTCCACTGGGGGCCAACGTCCTGACTTTC.

The rearrangement links TRBV29-1 to TRBJ1-3, with 8 bases lining up with TRBD1. The CDR3 is made up of 14 amino acids. CDR1 and CDR2 (germline): SQVTM, ANQGSEA. J was trimmed by 4 bases and V by 7 bases; bases with no gene match: 9. CDR3 region: CSARQGALGNTIYF. DNA of the CDR3: TGCAGCGCCCGCCAGGGGGCTTTAGGAAACACCATATATTTT.